One and the same sample provided the 24 T cell receptor beta chains below, sequenced in a study of glioma-infiltrating T cells (dated by TCRdb to the mid-2010s). TCRdb records Illumina MiSeq as the sequencer. TCR alpha and beta CDR3 regions were amplified with the iRepertoire nested amplicon-rescue multiplex PCR (arm-PCR) platform from RNA. TCRdb trimmed the raw reads at Q25, called clones with MiXCR and kept productive beta chains. Every distinct CDR3 protein forms one entry, paired with its most common genes and DNA. This sample gives around 390,000 distinct CDR3 sequences in total; approximately 42% of them show up just once. 12% of the sample is taken by the ten largest. The sequencing sample was made of glioma tissue, nonneoplastic brain tissue, or PBMCs (not recorded which). These receptors all come from a human donor with low-grade glioma or glioblastoma, undergoing nonglioma brain surgery, or in good health (not recorded which).

The chain joins TRBV10-3 to TRBJ2-3, with 10 bases aligning to TRBD2. The CDR3 is made up of 16 amino acids. Germline-derived CDR1 and CDR2 are ENHRY and SYGVKD. Trimming took 2 bases from V and 3 from J; bases not matched to a gene: 5. Here the CDR3 reads CAISEASGRRTDTQYF. The CDR3 nucleotides read TGTGCCATCAGTGAGGCTAGCGGGAGAAGGACAGATACGCAGTATTTT.

Remarks on this clonotype: It may be a read error: a sequence one base away is much more abundant. V gene TRBV6-1 combines with J gene TRBJ1-5; D gene ambiguous. The CDR3 length is 16 residues. Germline V gene lookup returns CDR1 MNHNS and CDR2 SASEGT. CDR3 nucleotide sequence: TGTGCCGGCAGTACCGACCGCCGAGATAGCAATCAGCCCCAGCATTTT. This translates into CAGSTDRRDSNQPQHF.

This clonotype was counted only a few times. J is TRBJ2-3 and V is TRBV28; 10 bases match TRBD2. Germline V lookup: CDR1 MDHEN, CDR2 SYDVKM. V was clipped by 4 bases and J by 4 bases; unmatched bases: 8. CDR3 length equals 16 residues. The CDR3 here is CASSSRTSGFADTQYF. CDR3 sequence (DNA): TGTGCCAGCAGTTCTCGGACTAGCGGATTCGCAGATACGCAGTATTTT.

On this clonotype: A single base separates this from a much larger clone, so it may be a read error. The chain uses TRBV20-1 and TRBJ2-3, with D maybe TRBD2 (5 bases). CDR3 length: 14 residues. Germline CDR1 DFQATT, CDR2 SNEGSKA (reference sequence). CDR3 amino acids: CSASPSGGTDTKYF. The CDR3 nucleotides read TGCAGTGCTAGTCCCAGCGGAGGCACAGATACGAAGTATTTT.

This clonotype appeared many times. The rearrangement joins TRBV6-2 or TRBV6-3 to TRBJ1-5, with D tentatively TRBD1 (5 bases). Germline CDR1 MNHEY, CDR2 SVGEGT. Trimming stripped 5 bases from V and 6 bases from J, with 23 bases between. The CDR3 runs 17 residues. CDR3 sequence reads: CASSHPPVEARGQPQHF. As DNA, the CDR3 is TGTGCCAGCAGTCACCCCCCGGTGGAGGCTAGGGGTCAGCCCCAGCATTTT.

Details on this clonotype: A read error may account for a junction end that differs from germline. The V and J genes are TRBV29-1 and TRBJ1-2, with D possibly being TRBD1 (6 bases). This CDR3 is built from 13 residues. CDR1 and CDR2 from the germline V gene are SQVTM and ANQGSEA. In nucleotides, the CDR3 is TGCAGCGTTGAGGCAGGGGAAGCCTATGGCTACACATTC. Amino acids: CSVEAGEAYGYTF.

Of note for this clonotype: A read error is possible here, since a much larger clone lies one base away. This chain links TRBV28 with TRBJ1-5; D not certain. Germline V lookup: CDR1 MDHEN, CDR2 SYDVKM. V was clipped by 6 bases and J by 6 bases, with 18 bases between them. The CDR3 length is 15 residues. DNA of the CDR3: TGTGCCAGCAGCATGACCCCCTCCTCTAGTCAGCCCCAGCATTTT. Translation: CASSMTPSSSQPQHF.

The chain recombines TRBV7-2 with TRBJ2-1; weak D call: TRBD1 (6 bases). CDR1 SGHTA and CDR2 FQGNSA come from the germline V gene. This CDR3 has 13 amino acids. Trimming pared 4 bases from V and 14 bases from J, leaving 18 bases between. CDR3 sequence: CASSSLPRQEEFF. The DNA for the CDR3 is TGTGCCAGCAGCTCCTTGCCCCGACAGGAGGAGTTCTTC.

The V gene is TRBV5-4, the J gene TRBJ2-1, with 10 bases that match TRBD2. Unmatched junction bases numbered 6, after V lost 3 bases and J lost 0 bases. Germline V gives CDR1 SGHNT, CDR2 YYREEE (reference sequence). The CDR3 extends over 17 amino acids. Here the CDR3 DNA reads TGTGCCAGCAGCTCCCGTAGCGGGAGGCCCTCCTACAATGAGCAGTTCTTC. Translating it yields CASSSRSGRPSYNEQFF.

This clonotype appeared a single time. The rearrangement joins TRBV6-1 to TRBJ2-1; D not resolved. The CDR3 extends over 13 amino acids. Trimming stripped 6 bases from V and 6 bases from J, with 12 bases between. Germline V gene sequence: CDR1 MNHNS, CDR2 SASEGT. The CDR3 DNA reads TGTGCCAGCAGCCATGGGTCGGCCAATGAGCAGTTCTTC. Translating it yields CASSHGSANEQFF.

The chain links TRBV6-1 to TRBJ2-7, with a possible D match to TRBD1 (5 bases). This CDR3 contains 12 residues. Per germline, CDR1 MNHNS and CDR2 SASEGT. V was shortened by 8 bases and J by 6 bases, with 14 bases between the two germline ends. CDR3 bases: TGTGCCAGCCAGGGTGAATGGGCCGAGCAGTACTTC. It specifies CASQGEWAEQYF.

This chain connects TRBV2 to TRBJ2-7; possibly TRBD2 for D (6 bases). V lost 7 bases, J lost 2 bases, and 15 bases lay in between. CDR3 length: 14 residues. The germline CDR1 and CDR2 sequences are SNHLY and FYNNEI. The CDR3 DNA follows: TGTGCCAGCACCCCAGGAGGGGTGGCCTACGAGCAGTACTTC. Protein product: CASTPGGVAYEQYF.

As concerns this clonotype: Its ends do not fully match the called genes, so a read error is possible. This chain connects TRBV20-1 to TRBJ2-4, with D perhaps assigned TRBD1 or TRBD2 (5 bases each). Per germline, CDR1 DFQATT and CDR2 SNEGSKA (reference sequence). The CDR3 has 19 residues. As DNA, the CDR3 is TGCAGTGCTAGAGAGATCCACAACCCGGGGCCGGCAGCCAAAAACATTCAGCACTTC. Its protein is CSAREIHNPGPAAKNIQHF.

The chain links TRBV5-1 to TRBJ1-1; D remains ambiguous. CDR1 SGHRS and CDR2 YFSETQ come from the germline V gene. CDR3 size: 15 residues. V was pared by 1 base and J by 1 base, with 11 bases between. In DNA form, the CDR3 reads TGCGCCAGCAGCTTGTTGGAGGGATGGAACACTGAAGCTTTCTTT. Translated: CASSLLEGWNTEAFF.

Worth noting for this clonotype: This may be a read error: a much more frequent sequence differs by one nucleotide. No conserved phenylalanine or tryptophan ends this CDR3, so it is likely a read error. The chain employs TRBV27 and TRBJ2-3; perhaps TRBD2 as D (5 bases). With 4 bases removed from V and 4 bases from J, the gap between germline ends came to 21 bases. In germline, CDR1 is MNHEY, CDR2 SMNVEV (reference sequence). The CDR3 length is 17 residues. This CDR3 is CASSYSFVSGLADTQYL. CDR3 nucleotide sequence: TGTGCCAGCAGTTACTCGTTCGTCTCGGGATTGGCAGATACGCAGTATCTT.

As to this clonotype: A read error may be the cause here, since a much bigger clone is one base away. The chain combines TRBV28 with TRBJ2-3, with TRBD2 identical over 8 bases. The CDR3 is made up of 16 amino acids. V was pared by 8 bases and J by 2 bases, with 12 bases of the junction left unmatched. The V gene's germline CDR1 is MDHEN and CDR2 SYDVKM. CDR3 in DNA: TGTGCCAGCCCAACGAGAAGCGGGAGTCCCACAGATACGCAGTATTTT. It codes for CASPTRSGSPTDTQYF.

This clonotype was found a few times. This sequence joins TRBV5-4 and TRBJ2-5; D might be TRBD1 or TRBD2, each matching 7 bases. Looked up from germline, CDR1 is SGHNT and CDR2 is YYREEE (reference sequence). CDR3 length: 14 residues. V dropped 1 base and J dropped 4 bases, with 11 bases sitting between them. The CDR3 region is CASSLQGGAETQYF. CDR3 sequence (DNA): TGTGCCAGCAGCTTGCAGGGGGGGGCAGAGACCCAGTACTTC.

The genes are TRBV4-1 and TRBJ1-1; TRBD1 aligns across 7 bases. CDR1 and CDR2 (germline): MGHRA, YSYEKL. V trimming: 6 bases; J trimming: 3 bases; junction bases outside the gene matches: 7. The CDR3 is 14 residues long. Here the CDR3 reads CASRTVQGDTEAFF. The CDR3 DNA follows: TGCGCCAGCAGGACCGTCCAGGGGGACACTGAAGCTTTCTTT.

The genes are TRBV7-9 and TRBJ2-5; possibly TRBD1 for D (6 bases). V was pared by 3 bases and J by 5 bases, with 13 bases between. The germline V gene has CDR1 SEHNR and CDR2 FQNEAQ (reference sequence). CDR3 size: 14 residues. CDR3 nucleotides: TGTGCCAGCAGCTTCTTGCAGGGGCGGGAGACCCAGTACTTC. This sequence encodes CASSFLQGRETQYF.

This sequence joins TRBV7-9 and TRBJ1-4; D uncertain. This CDR3 is built from 13 residues. Trimming shortened V by 0 bases and J by 1 base, and 0 bases separated the two germline ends. The germline V gene encodes CDR1 SEHNR and CDR2 FQNEAQ (reference sequence). The CDR3 sequence is CASSLATNEKLFF. DNA of the CDR3: TGTGCCAGCAGCTTAGCAACTAATGAAAAACTGTTTTTT. Looking up the rest from reference TRBV7-9 and TRBJ1-4 gives the full variable domain: DTGVSQNPRHKITKRGQNVTFRCDPISEHNRLYWYRQTLGQGPEFLTYFQNEAQLEKSRLLSDRFSAERPKGSFSTLEIQRTEQGDSAMYLCASSLATNEKLFFGSGTQLSVL.

Turning to this clonotype: The junction differs from germline at one of its ends, possibly a read error. This chain links TRBV7-2 with TRBJ2-3; the D is unclear. The tail of the sequence fits TRBJ2-5 better, so the J call may be wrong. The CDR3 runs 13 residues. The V gene's germline CDR1 is SGHTA and CDR2 FQGNSA. CDR3 sequence (DNA): TGCGCCAGCACCCAGGCAACAGAGGAGACCCAGTACTTC. As protein: CASTQATEETQYF.

The chain uses TRBV28 and TRBJ2-1; D remains ambiguous. The CDR3 spans 14 residues. Trimming removed 6 bases at V and 6 bases at J, with 15 bases between. CDR1 MDHEN and CDR2 SYDVKM come from the germline V gene. The CDR3 DNA sequence: TGTGCCAGCAGCCGCCCCTCTGGGGTCAATGAGCAGTTCTTC. Protein product: CASSRPSGVNEQFF.

Points on this clonotype: This may be a read error, as it is one base from a much larger clone. This chain uses TRBV6-5 with TRBJ2-3, with D possibly TRBD2 on 6 matching bases. V dropped 5 bases and J dropped 8 bases, with 23 bases sitting between them. Germline V gene data show CDR1 as MNHEY and CDR2 as SVGAGI. This CDR3 is 16 amino acids long. Written as DNA, the CDR3 is TGTGCCAGCAGTGTACGTTCCGGAGGGCGTGGAGGTACGCAGTATTTT. It specifies CASSVRSGGRGGTQYF.

A note on this clonotype: A read error may produce the germline difference seen at one junction end. The chain combines TRBV28 with TRBJ2-7, with TRBD1 identical over 9 bases. Looked up from germline, CDR1 is MDHEN and CDR2 is SYDVKM. This CDR3 region has 16 residues. In nucleotides, the CDR3 is TGTGCCGGCAGTCTAAGCGGGACAGGGAATTCCTACGAGCAGTACTTC. It translates to CAGSLSGTGNSYEQYF.